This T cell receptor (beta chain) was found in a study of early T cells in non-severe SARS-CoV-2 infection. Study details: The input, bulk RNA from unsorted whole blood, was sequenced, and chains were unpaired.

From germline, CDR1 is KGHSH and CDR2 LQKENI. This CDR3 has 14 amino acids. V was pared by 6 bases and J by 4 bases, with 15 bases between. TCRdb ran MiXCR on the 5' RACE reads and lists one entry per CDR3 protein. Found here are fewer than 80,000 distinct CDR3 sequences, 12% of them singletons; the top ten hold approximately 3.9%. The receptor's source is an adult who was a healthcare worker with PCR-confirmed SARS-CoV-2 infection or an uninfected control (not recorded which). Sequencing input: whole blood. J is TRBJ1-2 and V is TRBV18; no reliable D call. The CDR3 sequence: CASSPGVDLYGYTF. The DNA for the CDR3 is TGTGCCAGCTCCCCCGGGGTCGACCTCTATGGCTACACCTTC. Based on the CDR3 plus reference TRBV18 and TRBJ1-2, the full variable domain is NAGVMQNPRHLVRRRGQEARLRCSPMKGHSHVYWYRQLPEEGLKFMVYLQKENIIDESGMPKERFSAEFPKEGPSILRIQQVVRGDSAAYFCASSPGVDLYGYTFGSGTRLTVV.